Presented here are 27 T cell receptor beta chains from one specimen sequenced in a study of beta chain features in type 1 diabetes. Expressed TCRB transcripts were sequenced because the entire RNA isolate underwent reverse transcription. TCRdb's table, derived via immunoSEQ multiplex PCR, lists solely in-frame clones and lacks some. Altogether approximately 280,000 clones are present, approximately 16% being singletons, with the ten largest covering roughly 0.015%. These TCRs' antigens remain unknown. Notes on the study in general: People with Type 1 diabetes carried modestly yet significantly shorter TCRB CDR3s in all four CD4+ subsets.

Sequencing was performed on naive CD4+ T cells from blood. These TCRs come from a man between 18 and 35 years old with type 1 diabetes.

This clone was found a few times. The chain links TRBV19 to TRBJ2-5, with 11 positions matching TRBD2. There are 14 residues in the CDR3. Germline assignment: CDR1 LNHDA and CDR2 SQIVND (reference sequence). Trimming took 6 bases from V and 1 from J; bases not matched to a gene: 1. In DNA form, the CDR3 reads TGTGCCAGTAGGGGACTAGCGGCCCAAGAGACCCAGTACTTC. Protein sequence: CASRGLAAQETQYF.

This clone has just a few counts. This chain joins TRBV4-1 and TRBJ2-3, with TRBD2 matching over 12 bases. V was clipped by 4 bases and J by 6 bases; unmatched bases: 17. The length of the CDR3 is 19 residues. Looked up from germline, CDR1 is MGHRA and CDR2 is YSYEKL. CDR3 sequence (DNA): TGCGCCAGCAGCCGACCAGGACTAGCGGGATCAGGGAGCATTGATACGCAGTATTTT. Protein sequence: CASSRPGLAGSGSIDTQYF.

This clone was seen a handful of times. This chain links TRBV4-3 with TRBJ1-5, with D possibly being TRBD1 (6 bases). The CDR3 has 15 amino acids. The V gene's germline CDR1 is LGHNA and CDR2 YSLEER. The V end lost 2 bases, the J end lost 2 bases, and 10 bases lay between the germline ends. CDR3 nucleotides: TGCGCCAGCAGCCAACAAAGGACAGGCAATCAGCCCCAGCATTTT. This codes for CASSQQRTGNQPQHF.

This clone was observed a handful of times. V usage is TRBV28 and J usage is TRBJ2-6, with D possibly being TRBD1 (6 bases). Trimming shortened V by 3 bases and J by 4 bases, and 10 bases separated the two germline ends. Germline CDR1 reads MDHEN; CDR2 reads SYDVKM. The CDR3 consists of 15 residues. CDR3 loop: CASSFPGAGANVLTF. The CDR3 DNA is TGTGCCAGCAGTTTCCCAGGGGCCGGGGCCAACGTCCTGACTTTC.

For the CDR3, the DNA is TGTGCCAGCAGTGACCCGGACAGGCGTCAAGAGACCCAGTACTTC. Translated, it gives CASSDPDRRQETQYF. The chain links TRBV27 to TRBJ2-5; 7 bases fit TRBD1. Germline CDR1 is MNHEY and CDR2 is SMNVEV (reference sequence). V dropped 5 bases and J dropped 2; count of bases not matched to a gene: 8. The CDR3 contains 15 residues.

This clone has just a few counts. The CDR3 reads CASSRGQDNEQFF. CDR3 bases: TGTGCCAGCAGCCGCGGACAGGACAATGAGCAGTTCTTC. The chain combines TRBV9 with TRBJ2-1; 7 nucleotides line up with TRBD1. Germline V CDR1 and CDR2: SGDLS, YYNGEE. This CDR3 has 13 amino acids. The J segment lost 5 bases and the V segment lost 4 bases, leaving 3 bases of the junction unmatched.

This clone has just a few counts. V and J are TRBV5-1 and TRBJ2-1; weak D call: TRBD1 (5 bases). Germline V lookup: CDR1 SGHRS, CDR2 YFSETQ. The CDR3 length is 15 residues. The ends were cut back, 4 bases at V and 0 bases at J, with 11 bases in the middle. CDR3 protein: CASSQDTSSYNEQFF. CDR3 nucleotides: TGCGCCAGCAGCCAGGACACGAGCTCCTACAATGAGCAGTTCTTC.

The genes are TRBV5-4 and TRBJ2-1; 10 nucleotides align to TRBD2. With 2 bases clipped from V and 8 bases from J, the junction kept 7 bases outside the gene matches. In germline, CDR1 is SGHNT, CDR2 YYREEE (reference sequence). The CDR3 covers 15 residues. CDR3 DNA: TGTGCCAGCAGCTTACAGCGGGAGGGCCCGGATGAGCAGTTCTTC. Its translation is CASSLQREGPDEQFF. The complete variable domain, with remaining parts taken from reference TRBV5-4 and TRBJ2-1, reads ETGVTQSPTHLIKTRGQQVTLRCSSQSGHNTVSWYQQALGQGPQFIFQYYREEENGRGNFPPRFSGLQFPNYSSELNVNALELDDSALYLCASSLQREGPDEQFFGPGTRLTVL.

The chain has TRBV7-9 and TRBJ2-7, with D perhaps matching TRBD1 (5 bases). V lost 2 bases to trimming and J lost 3 bases, with 11 bases between them. Germline V lookup: CDR1 SEHNR, CDR2 FQNEAQ (reference sequence). This CDR3 has 14 amino acids. CDR3 DNA sequence: TGTGCCAGCAGCTTATCGTCAGGGTTCTACGAGCAGTACTTC. Translating it yields CASSLSSGFYEQYF.

The sample holds a few counts of this clone. The rearrangement uses TRBV7-2 and TRBJ2-1, with 15 bases identical to TRBD2. The ends lost 5 bases at V and 9 bases at J; junction bases unmatched: 5. The CDR3 has 15 amino acids. CDR1 SGHTA and CDR2 FQGNSA come from the germline V gene. The CDR3 here is CASSTRTSGGVEQFF. The CDR3 region has the DNA TGTGCCAGCAGCACCCGGACTAGCGGGGGGGTTGAGCAGTTCTTC.

This clone was counted only a few times. The chain links TRBV12-5 to TRBJ2-7; D remains unclear. The CDR3 totals 12 residues. Germline V CDR1 and CDR2: LGHNT, FRNRAP. CDR3: CASSTGPNEQYF. CDR3 in DNA: TGTGCATCGTCCACGGGTCCTAACGAGCAGTACTTC.

This clone came up once. This sequence joins TRBV7-2 and TRBJ2-3; maybe TRBD1 (5 bases). The CDR3 has 13 residues. V lost 5 bases to trimming and J lost 2 bases, with 8 bases between them. Germline-derived CDR1 and CDR2 are SGHTA and FQGNSA. For the CDR3, the DNA is TGTGCCAGCAGCCGGACACCCACAGATACGCAGTATTTT. This translates into CASSRTPTDTQYF. Drawing the rest from reference TRBV7-2 and TRBJ2-3, the complete variable domain is GAGVSQSPSNKVTEKGKDVELRCDPISGHTALYWYRQSLGQGLEFLIYFQGNSAPDKSGLPSDRFSAERTGGSVSTLTIQRTQQEDSAVYLCASSRTPTDTQYFGPGTRLTVL.

The sample holds a few counts of this clone. The gene calls are TRBV5-1 and TRBJ2-1; the D gene is possibly TRBD2 (6 bases). The germline V gene encodes CDR1 SGHRS and CDR2 YFSETQ. The CDR3 length is 14 residues. The ends were cut back, 0 bases at V and 5 bases at J, with 9 bases in the middle. DNA for the CDR3: TGCGCCAGCAGCTTGGGTCCGGGGGACAATGAGCAGTTCTTC. This gives the protein CASSLGPGDNEQFF. The full variable domain, rest sourced from reference TRBV5-1 and TRBJ2-1, is KAGVTQTPRYLIKTRGQQVTLSCSPISGHRSVSWYQQTPGQGLQFLFEYFSETQRNKGNFPGRFSGRQFSNSRSEMNVSTLELGDSALYLCASSLGPGDNEQFFGPGTRLTVL.

The rearrangement uses TRBV4-1 and TRBJ2-3, with 7 positions matching TRBD2. CDR1 and CDR2 from the germline V gene are MGHRA and YSYEKL. Unmatched junction bases numbered 11, after V lost 1 base and J lost 4 bases. The CDR3 is made up of 17 amino acids. CDR3 DNA sequence: TGCGCCAGCAGCCAAGGGCGCATGAGACTAGCAGCAGATACGCAGTATTTT. It specifies CASSQGRMRLAADTQYF.

This chain joins TRBV15 and TRBJ2-7; D is ambiguous. CDR3 length: 15 amino acids. V lost 3 bases, J lost 6 bases, and 18 bases lay in between. CDR1 and CDR2 (germline): LNHNV, YYDKDF (reference sequence). For the CDR3, the DNA is TGTGCCACCAGCAGCGATGGTAGGTCTGAGCGCGAGCAGTACTTC. Translation: CATSSDGRSEREQYF.

This clone was counted only a few times. V and J are TRBV28 and TRBJ1-2; D is unresolved. The CDR3 is 12 amino acids. V lost 7 bases and J 5 bases, leaving 11 bases between the germline ends. Looked up from germline, CDR1 is MDHEN and CDR2 is SYDVKM. The CDR3 DNA is TGTGCCAGCATCGGCGAGGCGTATGGCTACACCTTC. Translation: CASIGEAYGYTF.

This clone turned up a few times. V gene TRBV5-6 combines with J gene TRBJ2-1, with a possible D match to TRBD2 (6 bases). CDR3 size: 14 residues. V was cut by 6 bases and J by 0 bases, with 10 bases left in between. The V gene's germline CDR1 is SGHDT and CDR2 YYEEEE. The CDR3 bases are TGTGCCAGCAACCGGGGGAGCTCCTACAATGAGCAGTTCTTC. Translated: CASNRGSSYNEQFF. The full variable domain, completed using reference TRBV5-6 and TRBJ2-1, is DAGVTQSPTHLIKTRGQQVTLRCSPKSGHDTVSWYQQALGQGPQFIFQYYEEEERQRGNFPDRFSGHQFPNYSSELNVNALLLGDSALYLCASNRGSSYNEQFFGPGTRLTVL.

This chain joins TRBV9 and TRBJ2-5; D unclear. Germline-derived CDR1 and CDR2 are SGDLS and YYNGEE. V was trimmed by 0 bases and J by 2 bases, leaving 8 bases between them. The CDR3 is made up of 14 amino acids. The CDR3 bases are TGTGCCAGCAGCGTAGCCGGTACTCAAGAGACCCAGTACTTC. It codes for CASSVAGTQETQYF.

This clone has more than one count but fewer than ten. This chain links TRBV15 with TRBJ2-1; 12 bases agree with TRBD2. The CDR3 runs 17 residues. Germline V gene data show CDR1 as LNHNV and CDR2 as YYDKDF (reference sequence). V was pared by 0 bases and J by 4 bases, with 4 bases of the junction left unmatched. The CDR3 nucleotides are TGTGCCACCAGCAGAGAGACGACTAGCGGGAGATACAATGAGCAGTTCTTC. This translates into CATSRETTSGRYNEQFF.

This clone was seen just once. The V and J genes are TRBV4-2 and TRBJ2-7; a possible D gene is TRBD2 (6 bases). V gave up 4 bases and J gave up 5 bases, with 12 bases separating them. The CDR3 consists of 13 residues. Germline V lookup: CDR1 LGHNA, CDR2 YNFKEQ. The chain's CDR3 is CASSLGRENEQYF. In DNA form, the CDR3 reads TGTGCCAGCAGCCTCGGACGGGAGAACGAGCAGTACTTC.

This clone was seen a handful of times. The chain couples TRBV7-2 to TRBJ2-3, with a tentative D call TRBD2 (7 bases). Germline CDR1 reads SGHTA; CDR2 reads FQGNSA. The V end was cut by 5 bases, the J end by 0 bases, with 15 bases between. This CDR3 contains 16 residues. In DNA form, the CDR3 reads TGTGCCAGCAGCCCCAGAAGGGGGGGAAGCACAGATACGCAGTATTTT. This encodes CASSPRRGGSTDTQYF.

The chain joins TRBV7-9 to TRBJ2-1, with D perhaps matching TRBD2 (5 bases). V was trimmed by 5 bases and J by 10 bases, leaving 12 bases between them. In germline, CDR1 is SEHNR, CDR2 FQNEAQ (reference sequence). The CDR3 totals 12 residues. The CDR3 sequence: CASSLTGNEQFF. CDR3 in DNA: TGTGCCAGCAGCCTGACGGGGAACGAGCAGTTCTTC.

The rearrangement joins TRBV5-4 to TRBJ2-1, with TRBD2 identical over 14 bases. The CDR3 sequence is 15 residues long. The J segment lost 9 bases and the V segment lost 4 bases, leaving 6 bases of the junction unmatched. Germline CDR1 is SGHNT and CDR2 is YYREEE (reference sequence). The CDR3: CASSGGLAGVFEQFF. DNA for the CDR3: TGTGCCAGCAGCGGGGGACTAGCGGGGGTTTTTGAGCAGTTCTTC.

The J gene is TRBJ1-2, the V gene TRBV4-3; 7 bases align to TRBD1. The length of the CDR3 is 16 residues. Germline assignment: CDR1 LGHNA and CDR2 YSLEER. Trimming at V came to 2 bases and at J to 4 bases, leaving 10 bases not matched to a gene. DNA for the CDR3: TGCGCCAGCAGCCAAATACCGACAGGGCCCCCCTATGGCTACACCTTC. This gives the protein CASSQIPTGPPYGYTF.

This clone was counted between two and nine times. The J gene is TRBJ2-7, the V gene TRBV5-4, with 11 bases aligning to TRBD2. Losses at the gene ends were 1 base for V and 4 bases for J; bases not matched to a gene: 4. Per germline, CDR1 SGHNT and CDR2 YYREEE (reference sequence). CDR3 length: 15 amino acids. The CDR3 nucleotides are TGTGCCAGCAGCTTGACTAGCGGGGGTTATTACGAGCAGTACTTC. This gives the protein CASSLTSGGYYEQYF.

This clone has just a few counts. This rearrangement joins TRBV19 to TRBJ1-2, with 7 bases that match TRBD1. CDR3 length: 16 amino acids. V lost 4 bases and J lost 4; bases outside the gene matches: 12. Germline assignment: CDR1 LNHDA and CDR2 SQIVND (reference sequence). The CDR3 region is CASSTSTGTVSYGYTF. The CDR3 DNA reads TGTGCCAGTAGTACATCGACAGGGACGGTTAGCTATGGCTACACCTTC.

The table lists this clone with a few counts. The chain has TRBV7-9 and TRBJ1-2, with TRBD1 identical over 8 bases. The germline V gene has CDR1 SEHNR and CDR2 FQNEAQ (reference sequence). The V and J ends lost 2 bases and 7 bases, in that order; junction bases with no gene match: 9. The CDR3 is 15 residues long. CDR3 bases: TGTGCCAGCAGCTTAATGGGGCAGGGGGCGCGTGGCTACACCTTC. Translating it yields CASSLMGQGARGYTF. The complete variable domain, with remaining parts taken from reference TRBV7-9 and TRBJ1-2, reads DTGVSQNPRHKITKRGQNVTFRCDPISEHNRLYWYRQTLGQGPEFLTYFQNEAQLEKSRLLSDRFSAERPKGSFSTLEIQRTEQGDSAMYLCASSLMGQGARGYTFGSGTRLTVV.